The 22 T cell receptor beta chains in this list originate from one sample, sequenced in a study of blood T cell repertoires in COVID-19. Generated by immunoSEQ multiplex PCR, the TCRdb table keeps only in-frame clones and is missing some. Of approximately 230,000 clones listed, around 84% were seen once; the top ten hold 15%. The sequencing sample was made of PBMCs or T cells enriched from blood (not recorded which). The source of these receptors is a man aged 18 to 35 who had recovered from COVID-19.

The chain joins TRBV24-1 to TRBJ2-2, with a weak D call TRBD1 (5 bases). Looked up from germline, CDR1 is KGHDR and CDR2 is SFDVKD. There are 19 residues in the CDR3. V was cut by 1 base and J by 4 bases, with 21 bases left in between. CDR3 sequence (DNA): TGTGCCACCAGTGATTTTGCTCCGGACATCCCTTTTTCCACCGGGGAGCTGTTTTTT. Protein product: CATSDFAPDIPFSTGELFF.

This sequence joins TRBV5-1 and TRBJ2-3; 8 bases are a match to TRBD2. There are 17 residues in the CDR3. V shed 4 bases, J shed 2 bases, and the junction held 12 bases outside the gene matches. Germline-derived CDR1 and CDR2 are SGHRS and YFSETQ. The CDR3 DNA follows: TGCGCCAGCAGCCCTCCGAGTAGCGGGGAATACACAGATACGCAGTATTTT. This gives the protein CASSPPSSGEYTDTQYF.

This clone was recorded once. CDR3 residues: CATSDPQGLAADTQYF. The CDR3 DNA follows: TGTGCCACCAGTGACCCCCAGGGACTAGCGGCAGATACGCAGTATTTT. The chain carries TRBV24-1 and TRBJ2-3; TRBD2 aligns across 11 bases. This CDR3 is 16 amino acids long. V dropped 4 bases and J dropped 4; count of bases not matched to a gene: 6. CDR1 KGHDR and CDR2 SFDVKD come from the germline V gene.

The chain combines TRBV7-9 with TRBJ2-3; D perhaps matches TRBD2 (5 bases). V lost 5 bases and J 4 bases, leaving 13 bases between the germline ends. This CDR3 is 14 amino acids long. Germline-derived CDR1 and CDR2 are SEHNR and FQNEAQ (reference sequence). Written as DNA, the CDR3 is TGTGCCAGCAGCCTCGGGGTCAGATCAGATACGCAGTATTTT. Amino acid sequence: CASSLGVRSDTQYF.

The V and J genes are TRBV6-4 and TRBJ1-4, with 9 nucleotides matching TRBD1. The V and J ends lost 3 bases and 3 bases, in that order; junction bases with no gene match: 2. There are 15 residues in the CDR3. CDR1 is MRHNA, CDR2 SNTAGT, per germline. The CDR3 sequence: CASSEGQGANEKLFF. CDR3 DNA sequence: TGTGCCAGCAGTGAGGGACAGGGAGCTAATGAAAAACTGTTTTTT.

This chain joins TRBV4-2 and TRBJ2-3, with TRBD2 matching 9 bases. Trimming removed 0 bases from V and 6 bases from J; junction bases left unmatched: 7. Germline CDR1 is LGHNA and CDR2 is YNFKEQ. There are 16 residues in the CDR3. The CDR3 spells CASSQERAGGRDTQYF. The CDR3 DNA follows: TGTGCCAGCAGCCAAGAGAGAGCGGGAGGCCGGGATACGCAGTATTTT.

The V gene is TRBV7-2, the J gene TRBJ2-5; D gene ambiguous. Per the germline V gene, CDR1 is SGHTA and CDR2 is FQGNSA. The CDR3 totals 14 residues. V was trimmed by 3 bases and J by 0 bases, leaving 8 bases between them. The CDR3 sequence: CASSFIQYQETQYF. In nucleotides, the CDR3 is TGTGCCAGCAGCTTTATCCAGTACCAAGAGACCCAGTACTTC.

The chain has TRBV19 and TRBJ1-4; possible D gene TRBD1, 5 bases. Germline loops: CDR1 LNHDA, CDR2 SQIVND (reference sequence). CDR3 length equals 17 residues. Trimming took 3 bases from V and 8 from J, leaving 22 bases between them. CDR3 nucleotides: TGTGCCAGTAGTATCCCTGGCGGGGGGGGAGTAGGCGAAAAACTGTTTTTT. Amino acids: CASSIPGGGGVGEKLFF.

This clone has just one count. The chain recombines TRBV13 with TRBJ1-2; no definite D call. Germline V CDR1 and CDR2: PRHDT, FYEKMQ (reference sequence). V was pared by 5 bases and J by 6 bases, with 10 bases between. The CDR3 extends over 12 amino acids. CDR3 nucleotide sequence: TGTGCCAGCAGCCGGACGGGGAATGGCTACACCTTC. Its protein is CASSRTGNGYTF.

This clone showed up just once. CDR3 in amino acids: CAWSELAGAGDIQYF. In DNA form, the CDR3 reads TGTGCCTGGAGCGAACTAGCGGGAGCTGGGGACATTCAGTACTTC. This chain uses TRBV30 with TRBJ2-4; 11 bases fit TRBD2. Germline assignment: CDR1 GTSNPN and CDR2 SVGIG (reference sequence). There are 15 residues in the CDR3. J lost 8 bases, V lost 3 bases, and 9 bases had no gene match. The full variable domain, in which reference TRBV30 and TRBJ2-4 provide the parts outside the CDR3, is SQTIHQWPATLVQPVGSPLSLECTVEGTSNPNLYWYRQAAGRGLQLLFYSVGIGQISSEVPQNLSASRPQDRQFILSSKKLLLSDSGFYLCAWSELAGAGDIQYFGAGTRLSVL.

J is TRBJ2-5 and V is TRBV3-1 (or the pseudogene TRBV3-2); D gene ambiguous. V was cut by 4 bases and J by 5 bases, with 14 bases left in between. Germline V CDR1 and CDR2: LGHDT, YNNKEL (reference sequence). The CDR3 totals 14 residues. The CDR3 bases are TGTGCCAGCAGCCCCCAGGTCACTGGGGAGACCCAGTACTTC. Amino acid sequence: CASSPQVTGETQYF.

The V gene is TRBV15, the J gene TRBJ2-3; D perhaps matches TRBD2 (5 bases). The germline CDR1 and CDR2 sequences are LNHNV and YYDKDF (reference sequence). The CDR3 is made up of 15 amino acids. With 0 bases removed from V and 6 bases from J, the gap between germline ends came to 13 bases. The CDR3 loop reads CATSRDSVRVDTQYF. Here the CDR3 DNA reads TGTGCCACCAGCAGAGATTCTGTGAGGGTCGATACGCAGTATTTT.

The chain carries TRBV3-1 (or the pseudogene TRBV3-2) and TRBJ2-1; a possible D gene is TRBD2 (5 bases). V lost 0 bases and J 0 bases, leaving 9 bases between the germline ends. From germline, CDR1 is LGHDT and CDR2 YNNKEL (reference sequence). The CDR3 length is 16 residues. CDR3 sequence reads: CASSQERDNSYNEQFF. The CDR3 DNA is TGTGCCAGCAGCCAAGAACGGGATAACTCCTACAATGAGCAGTTCTTC.

This clone appeared once. This chain connects TRBV11-1 to TRBJ2-5; 12 positions agree with TRBD1. Per the germline V gene, CDR1 is SGHAT and CDR2 is FQDESV (reference sequence). The V segment lost 5 bases and the J segment 4 bases; nucleotides outside the gene matches: 5. The CDR3 is 15 residues long. The CDR3 loop reads CASSTGTGGGETQYF. Written as DNA, the CDR3 is TGTGCCAGCAGCACCGGGACAGGGGGCGGAGAGACCCAGTACTTC. Supplemented by reference TRBV11-1 and TRBJ2-5, the full variable domain reads EAEVAQSPRYKITEKSQAVAFWCDPISGHATLYWYRQILGQGPELLVQFQDESVVDDSQLPKDRFSAERLKGVDSTLKIQPAELGDSAMYLCASSTGTGGGETQYFGPGTRLLVL.

V gene TRBV29-1 combines with J gene TRBJ2-2; 8 bases match TRBD2. CDR1 and CDR2 (germline): SQVTM, ANQGSEA. Unmatched junction bases numbered 11, after V lost 6 bases and J lost 5 bases. This CDR3 spans 15 amino acids. CDR3 sequence reads: CSVRGGPRGTGELFF. The CDR3 DNA follows: TGCAGCGTCCGGGGGGGACCTAGGGGTACCGGGGAGCTGTTTTTT.

V gene TRBV5-6 combines with J gene TRBJ1-5, with D possibly matching TRBD1 (6 bases). V shed 4 bases and J shed 3 bases, with 17 bases lying between them. The V gene's germline CDR1 is SGHDT and CDR2 YYEEEE. The CDR3 runs to 16 residues. CDR3 sequence (DNA): TGTGCCAGCAGCCTCCGCCGGGACACCAACAATCAGCCCCAGCATTTT. Translating gives CASSLRRDTNNQPQHF.

The J gene is TRBJ2-3, the V gene TRBV5-1; 11 bases fit TRBD2. The CDR3 consists of 16 residues. Looked up from germline, CDR1 is SGHRS and CDR2 is YFSETQ. Trimming at V came to 3 bases and at J to 6 bases, leaving 9 bases not matched to a gene. The CDR3 DNA follows: TGCGCCAGCAGCTCCTTAGCGGGGGGGGCGGCGGATACGCAGTATTTT. Protein: CASSSLAGGAADTQYF.

V gene TRBV3-1 (or the pseudogene TRBV3-2) combines with J gene TRBJ1-1; tentatively, D is TRBD1 (6 bases). The CDR3 has 16 residues. Germline loops: CDR1 LGHDT, CDR2 YNNKEL (reference sequence). V was cut by 3 bases and J by 9 bases, with 23 bases left in between. Here the CDR3 DNA reads TGTGCCAGCAGCCAGTTAGGGGGACATATCAAGGCCAAAGCTTTCTTT. Amino acid sequence: CASSQLGGHIKAKAFF.

Turning to this clone: This sample includes further DNA sequences coding for the same CDR3. The V call is TRBV19, the J call TRBJ1-5, with 9 bases identical to TRBD1. V shed 5 bases and J 2 bases; nucleotides not matched to a gene: 4. Per the germline V gene, CDR1 is LNHDA and CDR2 is SQIVND (reference sequence). This CDR3 is built from 15 residues. The CDR3 sequence is CASSPTGGGNQPQHF. In nucleotides, the CDR3 is TGTGCCAGTAGTCCAACAGGGGGCGGCAATCAGCCCCAGCATTTT.

This clone was observed a few times. The chain uses TRBV7-9 and TRBJ2-1, with TRBD2 matching over 8 bases. Germline V gene lookup returns CDR1 SEHNR and CDR2 FQNEAQ (reference sequence). V trimming: 5 bases; J trimming: 3 bases; junction bases outside the gene matches: 12. The CDR3 extends over 17 amino acids. Here the CDR3 DNA reads TGTGCCAGCAGCCCTGGGGGTTGGCGGGAGGACTACAATGAGCAGTTCTTC. It is translated as CASSPGGWREDYNEQFF.

This chain uses TRBV4-2 with TRBJ2-1; D remains ambiguous. The CDR3 length is 15 residues. CDR1 is LGHNA and CDR2 is YNFKEQ in the germline V gene. The V gene lost 1 base and the J gene lost 7 bases, with 14 bases spanning the gap. The CDR3 coding sequence is TGTGCCAGCAGCCAAGCATATCGGGTCTCTAATGAGCAGTTCTTC. As protein: CASSQAYRVSNEQFF.

This chain uses TRBV3-1 (or the pseudogene TRBV3-2) with TRBJ1-1, with D possibly being TRBD1 (5 bases). The germline CDR1 and CDR2 sequences are LGHDT and YNNKEL (reference sequence). This CDR3 comprises 15 residues. Trimming stripped 5 bases from V and 0 bases from J, with 13 bases between. The CDR3 nucleotides read TGTGCCAGCAGCTCACTGACAGTAATGAACACTGAAGCTTTCTTT. It yields the protein CASSSLTVMNTEAFF.